This note documents a single TCR beta chain sequence. This clone's antigen is unknown. No base quality values were provided; no much bigger clone lies one nucleotide off. The CDR3 regions of human TCRbeta chains were analyzed by immunosequencing. On the study's bioinformatics: TCRs in the repertoires were compared against a reference library of SARS-CoV-2-specific TCRs that had been generated with the MIRA antigen-specificity platform. Breadth meant the fraction of unique TCRs that were SARS-CoV-2-associated, whereas depth meant the fraction of total T cells that were SARS-CoV-2-associated. Using the MIRA data, every spike-specific TCR was mapped to the spike region that the TCR reacted to and assigned to either a CD4 or a CD8 class. Log10-transformed breadth and depth values were compared by one-way ANOVA with Sidak's multiple comparisons tests. This immuneACCESS table, as held by TCRdb, lists in-frame sequences with V and J called but not all clones. Of the missing ones, under half trace to an unresolved V gene in checked studies; the others have no known cause. V and J calls and clone size follow that table, whereas D and trimming were derived from the DNA. The sample profile shows some 130,000 clones; roughly 90% of them were found once. The ten largest account for 1.6% of the sample.

The sample comes from a study of T cell responses to AZD1222 COVID-19 vaccine (dated by TCRdb to the early 2020s). With respect to the entire study: AZD1222 recipients given second doses at about 4 weeks or at about 12 weeks were pooled, since spike-specific TCR depth and breadth were not found to differ between the two schedules. A total of roughly 240 trial participants underwent TCR sequencing, of whom some 210 received two doses of AZD1222 and some 25 received two doses of the MenACWY control vaccine. Trial participants were enrolled into age subgroups of 18-55, 56-69 and 70-plus years, which contained roughly 150, 30 and 60 TCR-sequenced participants, respectively. General conclusions and limits of the study: The whole spike protein was spanned by vaccine-associated CD4 TCRs, and dominant responses were seen in regions 160-218 and 743-854. Because no day 14 peak-response samples were available, repertoires were characterized only after the peak T cell response. Most participants were white British and females outnumbered males, and the authors suggested that clonal diversity may have been underestimated. After two AZD1222 doses, spike-specific TCR breadth and depth were significantly higher than at day 0 and than in MenACWY recipients. The 56-69-year group was small, and its depth increase did not reach significance, likely because of low power. Only 5 to 7 AZD1222 recipients were SARS-CoV-2 seropositive at baseline, limiting conclusions about previously exposed vaccinees. Reportedly, almost half of the unique spike-specific TCRs recognized epitopes lying outside the regions that are mutated in the B.1.351 and B.1.1.7 variants.

The time point label here, explained by the study, means: baseline before first vaccination. Vaccinee samples came from UK trials COV001 and COV002, including a single-blind randomized controlled phase 2/3 trial of AZD1222 (ChAdOx1 nCoV-19) in healthy adults. For TCRbeta chain sequencing, PBMC samples were collected from trial participants at day 0 and at day 28 after the second dose. Including cysteine and phenylalanine, the CDR3 has 17 amino acids. Only the CDR3 region is kept as DNA, spanning 51 bases read in frame from base 1. The germline V gene encodes CDR1 SGDLS and CDR2 YYNGEE. V lost 1 base and J lost 2 bases, and the count of bases not matched to a germline gene is 6.

The chain is assembled from TRBV9 and TRBJ2-2; 9 nucleotides in the junction match TRBD1. This sequence originates from an adult in good health. The source was peripheral blood, collected on day 0 of AZD1222 vaccination. The CDR3 is CASSVPSGQGNTGELFF. The nucleotide sequence reads TGTGCCAGCAGCGTACCTTCGGGACAGGGCAACACCGGGGAGCTGTTTTTT.